A selection of T cell receptor beta chains follows, all from one sample in a study of a mutant IDH1 vaccine in newly diagnosed glioma. These receptors are not linked to any known antigen. Sequenced by immunoSEQ multiplex PCR; TCRdb stores in-frame clones only, minus some. The data contain about 20,000 clones, roughly 78% of them singletons. The input for sequencing was PBMCs, taken from a glioma patient whose treatment included an IDH1 peptide vaccine. These receptors came from a man aged 25-40 years with glioma. Each CDR3 is given without its conserved first and last residue. The order of the fields is CDR3 length, J gene, V gene, CDR3 protein.

length: 17; J: TRBJ2-1; V: TRBV30; CDR3: AWSPSRPPLAGPVNEQF
length: 12; J: TRBJ1-2; V: TRBV6-5; CDR3: ASSYGTVGYGYT
length: 13; J: TRBJ1-1; V: TRBV18; CDR3: ASSAPGTQRTEAF
length: 15; J: TRBJ2-2; V: TRBV7-9; CDR3: ASSSYIGRATTGELF
length: 10; J: TRBJ1-1; V: TRBV19; CDR3: ASSNRYTEAF
length: 11; J: TRBJ1-1; V: TRBV30; CDR3: AWWTGGITEAF
length: 10; J: TRBJ2-7; V: TRBV10-2; CDR3: ASSYSVHEQY
length: 11; J: TRBJ2-2; V: TRBV25-1; CDR3: ASNNRGGGELF
length: 14; J: TRBJ2-2; V: TRBV7-9; CDR3: ASSQRTSGRTGELF
length: 12; J: TRBJ1-5; V: TRBV15; CDR3: ATSRAGGSQPQH
length: 12; J: TRBJ2-3; V: TRBV7-9; CDR3: ASSPGGSTDTQY
length: 10; J: TRBJ1-1; V: TRBV19; CDR3: ASRHLGGEAF
length: 12; J: TRBJ2-1; V: TRBV27; CDR3: ASSPGLNYNEQF
length: 11; J: TRBJ1-5; V: TRBV30; CDR3: AWNQGANQPQH
length: 14; J: TRBJ1-5; V: TRBV10-2; CDR3: ASSGLGGYSNQPQH
length: 11; J: TRBJ1-1; V: TRBV7-9; CDR3: ASSLGATTEAF
length: 14; J: TRBJ2-3; V: TRBV11-2; CDR3: ASSLDPAGGIDTQY
length: 13; J: TRBJ2-1; V: TRBV5-1; CDR3: ASSKGLSDYNEQF
length: 14; J: TRBJ1-4; V: TRBV5-1; CDR3: ASSLGVQGLNEKLF
length: 13; J: TRBJ2-7; V: TRBV13; CDR3: ASSIGTSGVYEQY
length: 13; J: TRBJ1-1; V: TRBV6-5; CDR3: ASTNPGTGNTEAF
length: 11; J: TRBJ2-2; V: TRBV29-1; CDR3: SVEQVGDGELF
length: 10; J: TRBJ2-1; V: TRBV30; CDR3: ACPGHNHEQF
length: 10; J: TRBJ1-1; V: TRBV5-1; CDR3: ASGESNTEAF
length: 13; J: TRBJ1-2; V: TRBV27; CDR3: ASSPFDRGYYGYT
length: 11; J: TRBJ1-5; V: TRBV19; CDR3: ASRFQGTQPQH
length: 12; J: TRBJ1-1; V: TRBV7-6; CDR3: ASSPNQGFTEAF
length: 12; J: TRBJ2-5; V: TRBV6-1; CDR3: ASTEAVGQETQY
length: 15; J: TRBJ2-6; V: TRBV11-3; CDR3: ASSATVLHSGANVLT
length: 14; J: TRBJ1-3; V: TRBV18; CDR3: ASSPEIATFGNTIY
length: 13; J: TRBJ2-3; V: TRBV10-3; CDR3: AISETSGRADTQY
length: 11; J: TRBJ2-7; V: TRBV29-1; CDR3: SAESGDAYEQY
length: 11; J: TRBJ1-6; V: TRBV30; CDR3: AWSLSGNSPLH
length: 12; J: TRBJ1-1; V: TRBV2; CDR3: ASSGIRGGAEAF
length: 11; J: TRBJ1-2; V: TRBV5-1; CDR3: ASSLDRFYGYT
length: 11; J: TRBJ2-7; V: TRBV6-1; CDR3: ASSPGRHYEQY
length: 13; J: TRBJ1-5; V: TRBV7-2; CDR3: ASSLRAGLNQPQH
length: 12; J: TRBJ1-1; V: TRBV5-8; CDR3: ASLRPAGVTEAF
length: 14; J: TRBJ1-1; V: TRBV7-2; CDR3: ASSLVGGTLNTEAF
length: 12; J: TRBJ1-5; V: TRBV19; CDR3: ASSIGPTYQPQH
length: 13; J: TRBJ2-1; V: TRBV7-2; CDR3: ASSQTSGRAWEQF
length: 10; J: TRBJ2-1; V: TRBV7-8; CDR3: ASSATWGGQF
length: 10; J: TRBJ2-2; V: TRBV5-1; CDR3: ASSLVSGELF
length: 12; J: TRBJ2-7; V: TRBV10-2; CDR3: ASSPRDGGGEQY
length: 12; J: TRBJ1-1; V: TRBV11-3; CDR3: ASSLAGGGTEAF
length: 11; J: TRBJ1-1; V: TRBV6-5; CDR3: ASSGRSNTEAF
length: 14; J: TRBJ2-1; V: TRBV4-1; CDR3: ASSQDTRTAWDEQF
length: 14; J: TRBJ2-3; V: TRBV4-1; CDR3: ASSLSSLGGTDTQY
length: 13; J: TRBJ1-2; V: TRBV10-3; CDR3: AISESGQGAYGYT
length: 14; J: TRBJ1-1; V: TRBV5-1; CDR3: ASSFRHSVMNTEAF
length: 12; J: TRBJ1-2; V: TRBV4-1; CDR3: ASSHDGGNYGYT
length: 14; J: TRBJ1-5; V: TRBV4-1; CDR3: ASSQPGAIGNQPQH
length: 10; J: TRBJ2-7; V: TRBV5-1; CDR3: ASSGTVPEQY
length: 13; J: TRBJ2-2; V: TRBV7-9; CDR3: ASSLLAGGPGELF
length: 12; J: TRBJ2-7; V: TRBV10-3; CDR3: AIGADRGLREQY
length: 11; J: TRBJ2-3; V: TRBV7-2; CDR3: ASSLARRDTQY
length: 9; J: TRBJ1-2; V: TRBV25-1; CDR3: ASSDYVGYT
length: 11; J: TRBJ2-3; V: TRBV5-4; CDR3: ASSFLGTFTQY
length: 13; J: TRBJ1-4; V: TRBV27; CDR3: ASSPTGGTNEKLF